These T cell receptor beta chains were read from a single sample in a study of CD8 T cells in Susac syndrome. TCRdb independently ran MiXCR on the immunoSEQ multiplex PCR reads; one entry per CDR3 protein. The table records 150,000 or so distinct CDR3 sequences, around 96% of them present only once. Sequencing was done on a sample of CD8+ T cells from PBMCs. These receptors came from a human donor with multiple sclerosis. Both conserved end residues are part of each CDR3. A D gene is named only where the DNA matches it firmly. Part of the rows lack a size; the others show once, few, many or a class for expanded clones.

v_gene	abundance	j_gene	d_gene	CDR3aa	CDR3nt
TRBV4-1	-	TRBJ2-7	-	CASSGAHIYEQYF	TGCGCCAGCAGCGGGGCACATATTTACGAGCAGTACTTC
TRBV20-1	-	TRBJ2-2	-	CSARDRGLTGELFF	TGCAGTGCTAGAGATAGGGGTCTCACCGGGGAGCTGTTTTTT
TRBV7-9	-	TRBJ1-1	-	CASIGPTGRGTEAFF	TGTGCCAGCATCGGGCCGACAGGTAGGGGCACTGAAGCTTTCTTT
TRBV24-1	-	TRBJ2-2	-	CATSGSGSAGELFF	TGTGCCACCAGTGGATCAGGGTCGGCCGGGGAGCTGTTTTTT
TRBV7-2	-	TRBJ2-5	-	CASSPSGGHSPVTQYF	TGTGCCAGCAGCCCGTCGGGGGGACACTCCCCAGTGACCCAGTACTTC
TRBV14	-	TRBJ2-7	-	CASTPGPRSEQYF	TGTGCCAGCACACCGGGACCGAGGAGCGAGCAGTACTTC
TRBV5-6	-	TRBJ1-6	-	CASSYPGNGSPLHF	TGTGCCAGCAGCTATCCAGGGAACGGCTCACCCCTCCACTTT
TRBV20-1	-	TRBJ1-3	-	CSAIFGNTIYF	TGCAGTGCTATCTTTGGAAACACCATATATTTT
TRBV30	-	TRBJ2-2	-	CAWGAGSANTGELFF	TGTGCCTGGGGCGCGGGGTCCGCGAACACCGGGGAGCTGTTTTTT
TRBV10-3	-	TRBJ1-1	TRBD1	CAISQTGETTEAFF	TGTGCCATCAGCCAGACAGGGGAAACCACTGAAGCTTTCTTT
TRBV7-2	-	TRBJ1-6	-	CASSSYPGTPQASSPLHF	TGTGCCAGCAGCTCGTACCCCGGGACCCCGCAGGCCTCTTCACCCCTCCACTTT
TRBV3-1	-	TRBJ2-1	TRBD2	CASSARLAGAYNEQFF	TGTGCCAGCAGCGCGAGACTAGCGGGGGCCTACAATGAGCAGTTCTTC
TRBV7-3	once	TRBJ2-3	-	CASSSGRGIADTQYF	TGTGCCAGCAGCTCCGGCCGGGGCATCGCAGATACGCAGTATTTT
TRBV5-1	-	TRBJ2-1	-	CASSSQGFRFF	TGCGCCAGCAGCTCCCAGGGATTTCGGTTCTTC
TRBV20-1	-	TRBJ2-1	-	CSARDYLQGHNEQFF	TGCAGTGCTAGAGATTACCTACAGGGACACAATGAGCAGTTCTTC
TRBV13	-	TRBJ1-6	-	CASRLQGDADSPLHF	TGTGCCAGCCGGCTCCAGGGAGATGCAGATTCACCCCTCCACTTT
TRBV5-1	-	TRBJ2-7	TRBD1	CASSFRDSFYEQYF	TGCGCCAGCAGCTTCCGGGACAGCTTCTACGAGCAGTACTTC
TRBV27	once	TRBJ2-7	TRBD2	CASSPLAGGPEQYF	TGTGCCAGCAGTCCGCTAGCGGGGGGCCCCGAGCAGTACTTC
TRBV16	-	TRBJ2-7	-	CASSQLGQIYEQYF	TGTGCCAGCAGCCAATTAGGGCAGATCTACGAGCAGTACTTC
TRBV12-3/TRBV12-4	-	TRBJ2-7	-	CASSPPPGGDYEQYF	TGTGCCAGCAGTCCCCCACCCGGTGGGGACTACGAGCAGTACTTC
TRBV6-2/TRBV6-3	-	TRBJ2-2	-	CASSGTPNTGELFF	TGTGCCAGCAGTGGGACGCCGAACACCGGGGAGCTGTTTTTT
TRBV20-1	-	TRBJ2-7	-	CSAKEDRSSYEQYF	TGCAGTGCCAAGGAGGACCGGAGCTCCTACGAGCAGTACTTC
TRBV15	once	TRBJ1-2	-	CATSRDLSRASPDGYTF	TGTGCCACCAGCAGAGATCTTAGTCGGGCCAGTCCCGATGGCTACACCTTC
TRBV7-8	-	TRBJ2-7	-	CASSSPGVYEQYF	TGTGCCAGCAGCTCCCCCGGGGTGTACGAGCAGTACTTC
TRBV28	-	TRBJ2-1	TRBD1	CASVTLKTGYNEQFF	TGTGCCAGCGTAACACTTAAGACAGGGTACAATGAGCAGTTCTTC
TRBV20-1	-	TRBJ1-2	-	CSARADRVGGIYGYTF	TGCAGTGCTAGAGCAGATCGGGTCGGAGGGATCTATGGCTACACCTTC
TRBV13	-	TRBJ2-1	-	CASSLRGAKGHNEQFF	TGTGCCAGCAGCTTGAGGGGGGCCAAAGGGCACAATGAGCAGTTCTTC
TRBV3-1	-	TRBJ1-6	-	CASSQGPPYNSPLHF	TGTGCCAGCAGCCAAGGACCGCCCTATAATTCACCCCTCCACTTT
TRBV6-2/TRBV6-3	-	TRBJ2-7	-	CASSYSFRAGYEQYF	TGTGCCAGCAGTTACTCATTTCGGGCCGGATACGAGCAGTACTTC
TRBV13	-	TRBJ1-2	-	CASSLGRAISNYGYTF	TGTGCCAGCAGCTTAGGCAGGGCAATAAGCAACTATGGCTACACCTTC
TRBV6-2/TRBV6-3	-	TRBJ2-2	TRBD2	CASSYWGLMTGGFKSNTGELFF	TGTGCCAGCAGTTACTGGGGATTAATGACGGGGGGGTTCAAATCTAACACCGGGGAGCTGTTTTTT
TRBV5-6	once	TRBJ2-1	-	CASSYGQNNEQFF	TGTGCCAGCAGCTACGGACAGAACAATGAGCAGTTCTTC
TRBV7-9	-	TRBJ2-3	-	CASSPRDPGALSTDTQYF	TGTGCCAGCAGCCCCCGGGACCCCGGGGCGCTGAGCACAGATACGCAGTATTTT
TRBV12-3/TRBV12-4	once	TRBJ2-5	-	CASSLDTRISDRKKETQYF	TGTGCCAGCAGTTTAGATACTAGAATCTCCGACAGGAAAAAAGAGACCCAGTACTTC
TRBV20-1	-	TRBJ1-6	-	CSARDSGVSSYNSPLHF	TGCAGTGCTAGAGATAGCGGGGTTAGCTCCTATAATTCACCCCTCCACTTT
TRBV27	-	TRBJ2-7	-	CASSYGPFYEQYF	TGTGCCAGCAGTTACGGCCCCTTCTACGAGCAGTACTTC
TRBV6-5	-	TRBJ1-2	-	CASSYLRGGANGYTF	TGTGCCAGCAGTTACTTAAGGGGGGGGGCCAATGGCTACACCTTC
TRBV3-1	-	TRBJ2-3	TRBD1	CASSHATKGTGSDTQYF	TGTGCCAGCAGCCACGCCACCAAGGGGACAGGGTCAGATACGCAGTATTTT
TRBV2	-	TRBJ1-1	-	CASSGKGAFF	TGTGCCAGCAGTGGGAAGGGAGCTTTCTTT
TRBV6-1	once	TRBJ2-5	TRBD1	CASSSRDRDQETQYF	TGTGCCAGCAGTTCCCGGGACAGGGACCAAGAGACCCAGTACTTC
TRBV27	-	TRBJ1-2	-	CASSFVRVGGRGYGYTF	TGTGCCAGCAGTTTTGTTCGTGTGGGCGGACGCGGCTATGGCTACACCTTC
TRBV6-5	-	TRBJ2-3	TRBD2	CASSYAGGPADTQYF	TGTGCCAGCAGTTACGCGGGGGGGCCGGCAGATACGCAGTATTTT
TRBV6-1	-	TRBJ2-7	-	CASSEGTGYSRPLLEQYF	TGTGCCAGCAGTGAAGGCACAGGGTATTCACGCCCCCTACTCGAGCAGTACTTC
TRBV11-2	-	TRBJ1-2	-	CASSLDTGGYTF	TGTGCCAGCAGCTTAGATACTGGGGGCTACACCTTC
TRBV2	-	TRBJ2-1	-	CASLGGSGVNEQFF	TGTGCCAGTCTGGGTGGCAGTGGGGTGAATGAGCAGTTCTTC
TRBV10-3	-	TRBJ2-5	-	CAISEPPHDGQETQYF	TGTGCCATCAGTGAGCCCCCCCACGACGGACAAGAGACCCAGTACTTC
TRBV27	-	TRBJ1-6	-	CASSLAGESPPLHF	TGTGCCAGCAGTTTAGCTGGGGAGAGTCCGCCCCTCCACTTT
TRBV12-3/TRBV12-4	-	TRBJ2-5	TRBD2	CASSPSEPGGETQYF	TGTGCCAGCAGTCCCTCCGAGCCGGGGGGGGAGACCCAGTACTTC
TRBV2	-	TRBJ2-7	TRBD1	CASPKSPGTGDYEQYF	TGTGCCAGCCCCAAAAGTCCCGGGACAGGGGACTACGAGCAGTACTTC
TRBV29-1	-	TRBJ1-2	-	CSVEDPRGSNYGYTF	TGCAGCGTTGAAGATCCCCGGGGGAGTAACTATGGCTACACCTTC
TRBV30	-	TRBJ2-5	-	CAALGIAEETQYF	TGTGCCGCGTTGGGAATAGCGGAGGAGACCCAGTACTTC
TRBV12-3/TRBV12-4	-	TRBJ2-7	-	CASSFRGPEQYF	TGTGCCAGCAGTTTTCGGGGACCCGAGCAGTACTTC
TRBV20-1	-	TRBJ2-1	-	CSAPPRGPSSYNEQFF	TGCAGTGCCCCGCCCCGGGGGCCTTCCTCCTACAATGAGCAGTTCTTC
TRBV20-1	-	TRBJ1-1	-	CSASRGRRGAFF	TGCAGTGCGTCCCGGGGCCGCCGAGGCGCTTTCTTT
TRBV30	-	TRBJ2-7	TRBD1	CAWSEGQLYEQYF	TGTGCCTGGAGTGAGGGACAGCTCTACGAGCAGTACTTC
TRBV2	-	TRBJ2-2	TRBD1	CASSDPGTGWTGELFF	TGTGCCAGCAGTGATCCCGGGACAGGGTGGACCGGGGAGCTGTTTTTT
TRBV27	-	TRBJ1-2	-	CASSSARRDGYTF	TGTGCCAGCAGTTCCGCGAGGAGGGATGGCTACACCTTC
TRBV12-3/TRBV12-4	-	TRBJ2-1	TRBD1	CASSFPTGVHNEQFF	TGTGCCAGCAGTTTCCCAACAGGGGTTCACAATGAGCAGTTCTTC
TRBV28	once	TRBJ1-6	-	CASSFAGNSPLHF	TGTGCCAGCAGTTTCGCAGGGAATTCACCCCTCCACTTT